The 16 T cell receptor beta chains below were found in one sample sequenced in a study of CD8 T cells in ankylosing spondylitis. A single record per CDR3 protein comes from TCRdb applying MiXCR to the 5' RACE reads. The sample shows 200,000 to 300,000 distinct CDR3 sequences, more than 25% of them seen only once. Sequences were obtained from blood, either unsorted or a sorted T cell fraction (not recorded which). The receptors were gathered from a male donor with ankylosing spondylitis or in good health (not recorded which).

This clonotype turned up a few times. This chain uses TRBV15 with TRBJ1-1, with D uncertain. The CDR3 is made up of 13 amino acids. Looked up from germline, CDR1 is LNHNV and CDR2 is YYDKDF (reference sequence). V was clipped by 4 bases and J by 2 bases, with 8 bases between them. As DNA, the CDR3 is TGTGCCACCAGCACACAACTAAACACTGAAGCTTTCTTT. Its translation is CATSTQLNTEAFF.

The chain uses TRBV4-1 and TRBJ2-1; TRBD2 matches 9 bases. This CDR3 comprises 18 residues. Trimming at V came to 1 base and at J to 4 bases, leaving 11 bases not matched to a gene. Looked up from germline, CDR1 is MGHRA and CDR2 is YSYEKL. CDR3 in amino acids: CASSQGRLLAGRYNEQFF. CDR3 DNA: TGCGCCAGCAGCCAAGGGCGCCTCCTAGCGGGACGATACAATGAGCAGTTCTTC.

The CDR3, as DNA: TGTGCCAGCAGTAGCGGGGGGGCCCCAGATACGCAGTATTTT. It is translated as CASSSGGAPDTQYF. This chain joins TRBV6-4 and TRBJ2-3; 10 bases match TRBD2. After removal of 5 bases from V and 4 bases from J, the junction contained 3 bases not matched to a gene. The CDR3 covers 14 residues. The germline CDR1 and CDR2 sequences are MRHNA and SNTAGT.

Here the CDR3 reads CASSLAPVFGGGDLSTQYF. CDR3 bases: TGTGCCAGCAGCTTAGCGCCGGTGTTCGGAGGTGGGGACCTATCTACGCAGTATTTT. This chain uses TRBV7-8 with TRBJ2-3, with D perhaps TRBD1 or TRBD2 (5 bases each). From germline, CDR1 is SGHVS and CDR2 FQNEAQ. V was trimmed by 0 bases and J by 8 bases, leaving 27 bases between them. The CDR3 is 19 amino acids.

This clonotype appeared a few times. This chain joins TRBV12-3 or TRBV12-4 and TRBJ2-6; D unresolved. The CDR3 has 15 amino acids. V gave up 5 bases and J gave up 4 bases, with 12 bases separating them. CDR3 region: CASSPLRTGANVLTF. CDR3 coding DNA: TGTGCCAGCAGTCCGCTTAGAACGGGGGCCAACGTCCTGACTTTC.

In its sample, this clonotype was seen a few times. The chain uses TRBV7-9 and TRBJ2-1; TRBD1 agrees at 8 bases. The CDR3 spans 12 residues. The germline gives CDR1 SEHNR, CDR2 FQNEAQ (reference sequence). After removal of 5 bases from V and 14 bases from J, the junction contained 8 bases not matched to a gene. CDR3 nucleotides: TGTGCCAGCAGCATAGAACAGGGGGAGGAGTTCTTC. The encoded protein is CASSIEQGEEFF.

The chain carries TRBV20-1 and TRBJ2-1, with 7 bases aligning to TRBD2. The junction had 14 bases not matched to a gene; V was cut back by 0 bases and J by 0 bases. Germline CDR1 reads DFQATT; CDR2 reads SNEGSKA (reference sequence). The CDR3 is 19 amino acids. DNA for the CDR3: TGCAGTGCTAGAGATCACGAGGGTTGGCGGGGGAGCTCCTACAATGAGCAGTTCTTC. Translated: CSARDHEGWRGSSYNEQFF.

This clonotype was detected only a few times. The chain employs TRBV10-3 and TRBJ2-1; D unresolved. Trimming removed 6 bases at V and 6 bases at J, with 15 bases between. Germline loops: CDR1 ENHRY, CDR2 SYGVKD. The CDR3 totals 14 residues. Written as DNA, the CDR3 is TGTGCCATCAGCCCCCCAGGTTTCGTCAATGAGCAGTTCTTC. It specifies CAISPPGFVNEQFF.

The J gene is TRBJ2-1, the V gene TRBV9, with 10 bases aligning to TRBD2. The CDR3 has 15 amino acids. CDR1 and CDR2 (germline): SGDLS, YYNGEE. V was pared by 0 bases and J by 4 bases, with 1 base of the junction left unmatched. The CDR3 bases are TGTGCCAGCAGCGTAGGAGCGGGGGGGTACAATGAGCAGTTCTTC. Protein: CASSVGAGGYNEQFF.

This chain uses TRBV28 with TRBJ2-7; 9 bases are a match to TRBD1. CDR3 length: 12 residues. Trimming cost V 8 bases and J 7 bases; bases outside gene matches: 6. Germline assignment: CDR1 MDHEN and CDR2 SYDVKM. CDR3 region: CASYPGTGEQYF. The CDR3 DNA is TGTGCCAGCTACCCCGGGACAGGGGAGCAGTACTTC.

V and J are TRBV29-1 and TRBJ1-1; a possible D gene is TRBD1 (5 bases). Germline-derived CDR1 and CDR2 are SQVTM and ANQGSEA. V was shortened by 8 bases and J by 1 base, with 20 bases between the two germline ends. CDR3 length equals 15 residues. The CDR3 sequence is CSISQTHQGNTEAFF. In DNA, the CDR3 is TGCAGCATTTCCCAGACCCACCAGGGGAACACTGAAGCTTTCTTT.

This rearrangement joins TRBV9 to TRBJ2-3, with a weak D call TRBD1 (6 bases). The CDR3 contains 16 residues. Germline loops: CDR1 SGDLS, CDR2 YYNGEE. Trimming removed 4 bases from V and 3 bases from J, with 18 bases in between. DNA of the CDR3: TGTGCCAGCAGCCTAACAGGGACGTTAACAACAGATACGCAGTATTTT. It is translated as CASSLTGTLTTDTQYF.

This rearrangement joins TRBV12-3 or TRBV12-4 to TRBJ1-2; no definite D call. V was cut by 7 bases and J by 8 bases, with 14 bases left in between. This CDR3 spans 12 amino acids. CDR3 sequence reads: CASINPHLGYTF. As DNA, the CDR3 is TGTGCCAGCATTAATCCCCATTTGGGCTACACCTTC.

V and J are TRBV12-3 or TRBV12-4 and TRBJ2-5; the match to TRBD2 covers 10 bases. The length of the CDR3 is 16 residues. J was trimmed by 8 bases and V by 4 bases; bases with no gene match: 13. CDR3 bases: TGTGCCAGCAGTTGGACTAGCGGCCCCCAGTTTAGAACCCAGTACTTC. Translation gives CASSWTSGPQFRTQYF.

The chain couples TRBV6-2 or TRBV6-3 to TRBJ2-7; TRBD1 matches at 7 bases. V lost 4 bases to trimming and J lost 6 bases; unmatched junction nucleotides: 12. In germline, CDR1 is MNHEY, CDR2 SVGEGT. The CDR3 has 15 residues. CDR3 nucleotides: TGTGCCAGCAGTTCCGGGGACGTAGGGGGCTTCGAGCAGTACTTC. It yields the protein CASSSGDVGGFEQYF.

This chain uses TRBV7-9 with TRBJ2-7, with 8 nucleotides matching TRBD1. Germline V gives CDR1 SEHNR, CDR2 FQNEAQ (reference sequence). The CDR3 runs 17 residues. V gave up 3 bases and J gave up 2 bases; unmatched junction bases: 12. The CDR3 DNA is TGTGCCAGCAGCTTCCCGATAACGGGACAGGAGCCCTACGAGCAGTACTTC. Protein product: CASSFPITGQEPYEQYF.